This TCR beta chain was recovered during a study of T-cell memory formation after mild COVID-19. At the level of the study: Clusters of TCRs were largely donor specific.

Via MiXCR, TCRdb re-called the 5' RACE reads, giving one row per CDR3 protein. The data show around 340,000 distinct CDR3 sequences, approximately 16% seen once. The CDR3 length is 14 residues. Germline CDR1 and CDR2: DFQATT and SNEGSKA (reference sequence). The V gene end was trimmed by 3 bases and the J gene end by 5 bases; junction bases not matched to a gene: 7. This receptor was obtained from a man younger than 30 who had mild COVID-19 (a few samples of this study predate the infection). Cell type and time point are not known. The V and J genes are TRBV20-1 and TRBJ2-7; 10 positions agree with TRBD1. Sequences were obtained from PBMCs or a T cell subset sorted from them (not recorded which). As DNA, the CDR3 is TGCAGTGCTAGTCTACCGGGACAGGGGCACGAGCAGTACGTC. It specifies CSASLPGQGHEQYV.